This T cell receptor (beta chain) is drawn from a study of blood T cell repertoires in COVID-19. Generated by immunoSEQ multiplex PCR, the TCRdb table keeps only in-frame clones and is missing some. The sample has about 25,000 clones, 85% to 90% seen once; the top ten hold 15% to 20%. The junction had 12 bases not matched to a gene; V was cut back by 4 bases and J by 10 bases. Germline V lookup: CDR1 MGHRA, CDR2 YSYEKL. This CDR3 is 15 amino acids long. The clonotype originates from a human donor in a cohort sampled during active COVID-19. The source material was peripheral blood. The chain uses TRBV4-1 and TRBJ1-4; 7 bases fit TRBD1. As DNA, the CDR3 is TGCGCCAGCAGCCTCGGGACTGGACAGGCAGTAAAACTGTTTTTT. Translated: CASSLGTGQAVKLFF.